Below, 2 T cell receptor beta chains from the same sample are listed, as sequenced in a study of blood T cell repertoires in COVID-19. Produced via immunoSEQ multiplex PCR; TCRdb's table is partial and in-frame only. Among around 300,000 clones, about nine tenths were seen once, and the ten largest hold roughly 2.9%. Source material: peripheral blood. These TCRs come from a woman aged 25 to 39 with COVID-19, enrolled during active disease.

The chain uses TRBV12-3 or TRBV12-4 and TRBJ1-2, with D tentatively TRBD1 (5 bases). With 8 bases removed from V and 2 bases from J, the gap between germline ends came to 9 bases. The CDR3 contains 12 residues. The CDR3 DNA sequence: TGTGCCAGCTCGGGGGAAAACTATGGCTACACCTTC. Residues: CASSGENYGYTF.

The chain combines TRBV19 with TRBJ1-3; D remains ambiguous. Germline CDR1 and CDR2: LNHDA and SQIVND (reference sequence). The V and J ends lost 3 bases and 0 bases respectively, with 6 bases between them. This CDR3 comprises 14 residues. The CDR3 reads CASSIRGSGNTIYF. The CDR3 region has the DNA TGTGCCAGTAGTATCCGGGGCTCTGGAAACACCATATATTTT.